These 20 T cell receptor beta chains came from one sample sequenced in a study of T cell responses to AZD1222 COVID-19 vaccine. The table came from immunoSEQ multiplex PCR; TCRdb's copy has only in-frame clones and leaves some out. The table lists fewer than 130,000 clones, 87% of them singletons. Sequences were derived from peripheral blood, sampled on day 0 of AZD1222 vaccination. Receptors originate from an adult in good health.

The chain recombines TRBV6-1 with TRBJ2-1, with TRBD1 identical over 9 bases. The CDR3 sequence is 18 residues long. Germline values: CDR1 MNHNS, CDR2 SASEGT. V gave up 1 base and J gave up 6 bases; unmatched junction bases: 13. The CDR3 DNA follows: TGTGCCAGCAGTGAAGGGCGGTTGGTGGGACAGGGTTTCAATGAGCAGTTCTTC. Translation: CASSEGRLVGQGFNEQFF.

This chain links TRBV3-1 (or the pseudogene TRBV3-2) with TRBJ2-5; D unclear. V was cut by 1 base and J by 1 base, with 7 bases left in between. The CDR3 sequence is 14 residues long. Germline values: CDR1 LGHDT, CDR2 YNNKEL (reference sequence). CDR3 in amino acids: CASSQATIQETQYF. The CDR3 DNA reads as TGTGCCAGCAGCCAAGCCACTATCCAAGAGACCCAGTACTTC.

J is TRBJ1-5 and V is TRBV19; D is ambiguous. The CDR3 length is 12 residues. Looked up from germline, CDR1 is LNHDA and CDR2 is SQIVND (reference sequence). V lost 5 bases and J 5 bases, leaving 7 bases between the germline ends. CDR3 in amino acids: CASSDGYQPQHF. In DNA form, the CDR3 reads TGTGCCAGTAGTGACGGTTATCAGCCCCAGCATTTT.

This sequence joins TRBV5-1 and TRBJ1-6; 11 positions agree with TRBD1. This CDR3 region has 16 residues. V shed 4 bases and J 4 bases; nucleotides not matched to a gene: 4. CDR1 is SGHRS, CDR2 YFSETQ, per germline. The CDR3 loop is CASSRDRGSYNSPLHF. As DNA, the CDR3 is TGCGCCAGCAGCAGGGACAGGGGGTCTTATAATTCACCCCTCCACTTT.

This clone came up a few times. The V call is TRBV6-4, the J call TRBJ2-1; D uncertain. The germline CDR1 and CDR2 sequences are MRHNA and SNTAGT. This CDR3 contains 14 residues. The ends were cut back, 6 bases at V and 6 bases at J, with 15 bases in the middle. The DNA of the CDR3 is TGTGCCAGCAGCTCTTGGGCGGACCCCAATGAGCAGTTCTTC. This codes for CASSSWADPNEQFF.

The genes are TRBV5-1 and TRBJ2-7; D gene uncertain. Germline V gene sequence: CDR1 SGHRS, CDR2 YFSETQ. This CDR3 contains 14 residues. V dropped 0 bases and J dropped 2 bases, with 9 bases sitting between them. The CDR3 protein is CASSLVYGAYEQYF. DNA of the CDR3: TGCGCCAGCAGCTTGGTTTACGGTGCCTACGAGCAGTACTTC.

This clone was observed a single time. Other DNA sequences in this sample translate to the same CDR3. This chain joins TRBV5-1 and TRBJ2-1; D possibly corresponds to TRBD1 (6 bases). Germline V gives CDR1 SGHRS, CDR2 YFSETQ. The CDR3 totals 15 residues. Trimming pared 2 bases from V and 2 bases from J, leaving 11 bases between. Here the CDR3 reads CASSLEGGAYNEQFF. Here the CDR3 DNA reads TGCGCCAGCAGCTTAGAAGGGGGTGCCTACAATGAGCAGTTCTTC.

The chain is built from TRBV4-3 and TRBJ1-5; tentatively, D is TRBD1 (5 bases). V lost 3 bases and J 2 bases, leaving 11 bases between the germline ends. The CDR3 loop spans 15 amino acids. Germline V gives CDR1 LGHNA, CDR2 YSLEER. The CDR3 sequence: CASSQSRVRNQPQHF. The CDR3 DNA reads as TGCGCCAGCAGCCAGAGCAGGGTCCGCAATCAGCCCCAGCATTTT.

This chain links TRBV7-9 with TRBJ1-6; TRBD1 agrees at 9 bases. CDR3 size: 14 residues. The J segment lost 7 bases and the V segment lost 11 bases, leaving 9 bases of the junction unmatched. CDR1 is SEHNR and CDR2 is FQNEAQ in the germline V gene (reference sequence). CDR3 nucleotides: TGTGCCGCCCGGGGACAGGGCGACAATTCACCCCTCCACTTT. Protein product: CAARGQGDNSPLHF.

Here the CDR3 reads CASRSQGGDIGKLFF. CDR3 nucleotide sequence: TGTGCCAGCAGATCACAGGGGGGGGACATTGGAAAACTGTTTTTT. The chain is built from TRBV2 and TRBJ1-4, with 8 positions matching TRBD1. Germline-derived CDR1 and CDR2 are SNHLY and FYNNEI. The CDR3 is 15 amino acids. The trim removed 6 bases at V and 10 bases at J, leaving 13 bases unmatched. The variable domain in full, completed from reference TRBV2 and TRBJ1-4, reads EPEVTQTPSHQVTQMGQEVILRCVPISNHLYFYWYRQILGQKVEFLVSFYNNEISEKSEIFDDQFSVERPDGSNFTLKIRSTKLEDSAMYFCASRSQGGDIGKLFFGSGTQLSVL.

This chain uses TRBV4-1 with TRBJ1-5; D unresolved. CDR3 size: 15 residues. Germline V gene data show CDR1 as MGHRA and CDR2 as YSYEKL. Between the trimmed V and J ends, which lost 4 bases and 3 bases, there was a span of 13 bases. The CDR3: CASSRTDNDNQPQHF. The CDR3 DNA sequence: TGCGCCAGCAGCCGGACCGACAACGACAATCAGCCCCAGCATTTT.

The chain's CDR3 is CASSPGPTDTQYF. The CDR3 nucleotides are TGTGCCAGCAGCCCCGGCCCGACAGATACGCAGTATTTT. The chain employs TRBV7-9 and TRBJ2-3, with D hard to call. The germline CDR1 and CDR2 sequences are SEHNR and FQNEAQ (reference sequence). V was clipped by 5 bases and J by 3 bases, with 9 bases between them. The CDR3 extends over 13 amino acids.

This chain uses TRBV9 with TRBJ2-2; D might be TRBD1 (6 bases). Trimming took off 4 bases at V and 3 bases at J, with 13 bases between the two ends. The CDR3 spans 15 residues. Germline V gene sequence: CDR1 SGDLS, CDR2 YYNGEE. The CDR3 region has the DNA TGTGCCAGCAGCAAGATCCACAGGGACACCGGGGAGCTGTTTTTT. Its translation is CASSKIHRDTGELFF.

This clone was counted a few times. This chain uses TRBV27 with TRBJ2-1; D may be TRBD2 (5 bases). The CDR3 totals 15 residues. In germline, CDR1 is MNHEY, CDR2 SMNVEV (reference sequence). V was trimmed by 6 bases and J by 7 bases, leaving 19 bases between them. CDR3 sequence reads: CASSHPGSRGNEQFF. DNA of the CDR3: TGTGCCAGCAGCCACCCCGGATCTCGGGGAAATGAGCAGTTCTTC.

This clone has a single count. The V and J genes are TRBV7-8 and TRBJ2-7, with D unresolved. This CDR3 is 14 amino acids long. V was pared by 4 bases and J by 7 bases, with 17 bases between. Germline V CDR1 and CDR2: SGHVS, FQNEAQ. CDR3 sequence: CASSSVNPEQEQYF. CDR3 nucleotides: TGTGCCAGCAGCTCGGTCAACCCGGAACAGGAGCAGTACTTC.

Of note for this clone: The same CDR3 also results from other DNA sequences found in this sample. This CDR3 reads CASSVGGSGANVLTF. The CDR3 DNA is TGTGCCAGCAGCGTAGGGGGTTCTGGGGCCAACGTCCTGACTTTC. V usage is TRBV9 and J usage is TRBJ2-6; the D is unclear. The CDR3 is 15 amino acids. CDR1 and CDR2 from the germline V gene are SGDLS and YYNGEE. Trimming removed 0 bases at V and 1 base at J, with 5 bases between. The variable domain in full, with the rest retrieved from reference TRBV9 and TRBJ2-6, is DSGVTQTPKHLITATGQRVTLRCSPRSGDLSVYWYQQSLDQGLQFLIQYYNGEERAKGNILERFSAQQFPDLHSELNLSSLELGDSALYFCASSVGGSGANVLTFGAGSRLTVL.

This clone was counted once. V usage is TRBV18 and J usage is TRBJ2-1, with 9 bases aligning to TRBD1. The V and J ends lost 9 bases and 8 bases, in that order; junction bases with no gene match: 2. Germline loops: CDR1 KGHSH, CDR2 LQKENI. The CDR3 is made up of 11 amino acids. CDR3 residues: CASRQGDEQFF. Here the CDR3 DNA reads TGTGCCAGTCGACAGGGGGATGAGCAGTTCTTC. Complete variable domain (other parts from reference TRBV18 and TRBJ2-1): NAGVMQNPRHLVRRRGQEARLRCSPMKGHSHVYWYRQLPEEGLKFMVYLQKENIIDESGMPKERFSAEFPKEGPSILRIQQVVRGDSAAYFCASRQGDEQFFGPGTRLTVL.

The V call is TRBV29-1, the J call TRBJ1-2; D is possibly TRBD1 (5 bases). CDR3 size: 14 residues. V lost 4 bases and J 8 bases, leaving 20 bases between the germline ends. In germline, CDR1 is SQVTM, CDR2 ANQGSEA. This chain's CDR3 is CSVVDGGAPGGYTF. DNA of the CDR3: TGCAGCGTTGTGGATGGCGGGGCCCCGGGGGGCTACACCTTC.

J is TRBJ2-5 and V is TRBV28; D not certain. Germline CDR1 MDHEN, CDR2 SYDVKM. V lost 4 bases, J lost 4 bases, and 10 bases lay in between. This CDR3 has 13 residues. The CDR3 loop is CASSSVYGETQYF. CDR3 nucleotides: TGTGCCAGCAGTTCCGTATATGGAGAGACCCAGTACTTC.

This sequence joins TRBV14 and TRBJ1-1, with TRBD1 matching 7 bases. The germline V gene encodes CDR1 SGHDN and CDR2 FVKESK. CDR3 size: 12 residues. The trim removed 4 bases at V and 8 bases at J, leaving 4 bases unmatched. CDR3 in DNA: TGTGCCAGCAGCCCGACAGGGTACGAAGCTTTCTTT. Its translation is CASSPTGYEAFF.